This TCR beta chain was retrieved from a study of spatial heterogeneity in lung cancer (dated by TCRdb to about 2019). Describing the broader study: More beta-chain than alpha-chain transcripts were consistently detected, likely reflecting higher beta-chain transcript abundance. In the raw uncorrected reads, each unique combination of TCR and UMI appeared more than ten times on average. TCR alpha and beta repertoires were quantitatively compared across multiple tumor regions, matched nontumor lung and blood in non-small cell lung cancer. Nonsynonymous mutation counts, determined by whole-exome sequencing of tumor tissue, were related to features of the TCR repertoire. Both alpha and beta chains were TCR-sequenced in 200 to 250 tumor regions, around 65 matched nontumor lung samples and around 54 PBMC samples obtained at surgery. General conclusions and limits of the study: Ubiquitous expanded tumor TCRs were detected in blood more often at tumor resection than at routine follow-up. Confirming at a functional level the hypothesis that regional TCRs recognize regional mutations was considered to require additional single-cell paired TCR alpha and beta sequencing.

Library preparation used 5' RACE. TCRdb shows the sequencer as NextSeq 500. To allow correction of PCR and sequencing errors, the TCR library protocol tagged every TCR cDNA molecule with a unique molecular identifier. As for the original processing: TCR identification, UMI-based error correction and CDR3 extraction were performed with Decombinator tools. Expanded TCRs were defined as those above a frequency of 2 per 1,000, corresponding to the top 1% of the tumor frequency distribution. Rényi diversity was computed with the R vegan package after subsampling each repertoire 100 times to 5,000 TCRs. CDR3 similarity networks were built from amino acid triplet string-kernel similarity, connecting CDR3s with pairwise similarity above 0.82. TCRdb reprocessed the public reads (quality trimming at Q25 with fastp, clone calling with MiXCR) and kept in-frame beta chains. CDR3 protein sequences are deduplicated, and each keeps its most common genes and DNA. V and J calls and clone size were set by TCRdb, not the authors. A total of roughly 48,000 distinct CDR3 sequences appear in this sample, approximately 5.3% of them only once. Of the sample, roughly 11% falls within the top ten clones.

This clonotype was seen ten or more times. Its specific antigen is unknown. No base quality values were provided; no much bigger clone lies one nucleotide off. Sample time point, as interpreted from the label and publication: sample taken at primary tumor resection. TCR sequencing used whole RNA extracted from tumor and nontumor lung tissue, or from cryopreserved PBMC samples, without cell sorting. The donors were about 65 patients from the lung TRACERx cohort who had early-stage, untreated non-small cell lung cancer. Patients were selected for TCR sequencing only if sufficient RNA was available from at least two tumor regions. CDR1 SEHNR and CDR2 FQNEAQ are derived from the germline V gene (reference sequence). From the cysteine up to the phenylalanine, the CDR3 has a length of 16 residues. CDR3 DNA is the only sequence kept; it has 48 bases, read in frame from the first base. V and J are truncated by 8 bases and 8 bases respectively, leaving an intervening sequence of 25 bases.

This sample comprised PBMCs, obtained at surgery. Recombination connected TRBV7-9 to TRBJ2-1; no D gene is confidently identified. This TCR came from a male donor with early-stage non-small cell lung cancer. The CDR3 here reads CASLFTGPTKVDEQFF. The DNA sequence is given as TGTGCCAGCCTCTTCACCGGGCCAACCAAGGTGGATGAGCAGTTCTTC.